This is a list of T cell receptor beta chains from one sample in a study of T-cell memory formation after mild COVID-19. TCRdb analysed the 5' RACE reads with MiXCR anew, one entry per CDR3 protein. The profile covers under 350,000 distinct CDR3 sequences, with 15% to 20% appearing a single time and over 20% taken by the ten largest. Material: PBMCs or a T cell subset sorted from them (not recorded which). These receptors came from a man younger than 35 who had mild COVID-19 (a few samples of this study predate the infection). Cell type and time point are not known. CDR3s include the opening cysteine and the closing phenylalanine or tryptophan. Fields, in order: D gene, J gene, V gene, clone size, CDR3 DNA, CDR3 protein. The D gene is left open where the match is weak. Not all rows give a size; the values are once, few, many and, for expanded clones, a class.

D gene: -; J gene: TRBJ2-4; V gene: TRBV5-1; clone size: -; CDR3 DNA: TGCGCCAGCAGCTTGGACGGCGCAGGGATGCGGACCAAAAACATTCAGTACTTC; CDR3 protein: CASSLDGAGMRTKNIQYF
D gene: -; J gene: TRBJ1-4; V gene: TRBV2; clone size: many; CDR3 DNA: TGTGCCAGCAGCCCTTATGCAACTAATGAAAAACTGTTTTTT; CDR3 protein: CASSPYATNEKLFF
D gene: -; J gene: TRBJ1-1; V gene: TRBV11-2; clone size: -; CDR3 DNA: TGTGCCAGCAGCCTCTGGATGGGTGAAGCTTTCTTT; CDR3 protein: CASSLWMGEAFF
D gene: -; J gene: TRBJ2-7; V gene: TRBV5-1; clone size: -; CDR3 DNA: TGCGCCAGCAGCTTAACAGGGTTGAGCTACGAGCAGTACTTC; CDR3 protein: CASSLTGLSYEQYF
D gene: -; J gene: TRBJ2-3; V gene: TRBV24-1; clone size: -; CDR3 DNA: TGTGCCACCAGTGGAAGGGGGTTGGATACGCAGTATTTT; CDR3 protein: CATSGRGLDTQYF
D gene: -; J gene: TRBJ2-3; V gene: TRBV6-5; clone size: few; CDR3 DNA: TGTGCCAGCAGTTTAGGGCCATACCAGTATTTT; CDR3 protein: CASSLGPYQYF
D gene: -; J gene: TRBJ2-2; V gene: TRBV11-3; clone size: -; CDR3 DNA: TGTGCCAGCAGGCCCTCGAACGTCGGGGAGCTGTTTTTT; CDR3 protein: CASRPSNVGELFF
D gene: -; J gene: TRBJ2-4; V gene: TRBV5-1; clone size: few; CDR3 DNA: TGCGCCAGCAGGAACCCGACCCGGGGATCGGGGCTAGCCAAAAACATTCAGTACTTC; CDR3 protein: CASRNPTRGSGLAKNIQYF
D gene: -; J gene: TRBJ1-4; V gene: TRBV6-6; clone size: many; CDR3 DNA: TGTGCCAGCAGGGACGGAATTAATGAAAAACTGTTTTTT; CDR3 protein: CASRDGINEKLFF
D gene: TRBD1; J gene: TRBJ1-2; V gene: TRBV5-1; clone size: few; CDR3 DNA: TGCGCCAGCAGCTTGGTGGACAGGGAGCACTATGGCTACACCTTC; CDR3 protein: CASSLVDREHYGYTF
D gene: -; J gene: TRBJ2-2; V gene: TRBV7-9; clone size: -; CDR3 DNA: TGTGCCAGCAGCCCAATAGTGTCCCACCGGGAGCTGTTTTTT; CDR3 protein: CASSPIVSHRELFF
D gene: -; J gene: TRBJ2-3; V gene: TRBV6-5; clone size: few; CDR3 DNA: TGTGCCAGCAGTTACGGGGGAAGGACGCAGTATTTT; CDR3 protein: CASSYGGRTQYF
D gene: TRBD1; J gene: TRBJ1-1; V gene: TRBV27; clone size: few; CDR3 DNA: TGTGCCAGCTCCCGAGGGGGCGCGGGCACTGAAGCTTTCTTT; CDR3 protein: CASSRGGAGTEAFF
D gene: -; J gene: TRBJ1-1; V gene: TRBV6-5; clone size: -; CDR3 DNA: TGTGCCAGCAGTCCGCCGGCGAGGTTGAACACTGAAGCTTTCTTT; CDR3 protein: CASSPPARLNTEAFF
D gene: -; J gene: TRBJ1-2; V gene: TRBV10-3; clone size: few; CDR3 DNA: TGTGCCACCCCCTTAGGATCTGATAACTATGGCTACACCTTC; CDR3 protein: CATPLGSDNYGYTF
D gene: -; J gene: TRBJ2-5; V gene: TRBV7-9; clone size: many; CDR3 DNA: TGTGCCAGCAGCTTAGAACTACCGGGAGAAAAAGAGACCCAGTACTTC; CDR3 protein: CASSLELPGEKETQYF
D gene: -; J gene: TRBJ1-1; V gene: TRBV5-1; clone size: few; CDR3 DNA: TGCGCCAGCAGCTTCGGGGGGTCGAGTATGAACACTGAAGCTTTCTTT; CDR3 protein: CASSFGGSSMNTEAFF
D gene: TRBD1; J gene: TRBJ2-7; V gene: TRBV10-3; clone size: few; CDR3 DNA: TGTGCCATCAGACGAGGACAGGGAGCCTACGAGCAGTACTTC; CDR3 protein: CAIRRGQGAYEQYF
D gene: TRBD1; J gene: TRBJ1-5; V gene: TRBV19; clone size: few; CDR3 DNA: TGTGCCAGTAGTACACCGGAGGGGGCGGGTTGGAATCAGCCCCAGCATTTT; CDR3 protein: CASSTPEGAGWNQPQHF
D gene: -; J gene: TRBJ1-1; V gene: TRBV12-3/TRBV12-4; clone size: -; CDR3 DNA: TGTGCCAGCAGTTGGGGGGGGCGCGACACTGAAGCTTTCTTT; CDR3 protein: CASSWGGRDTEAFF
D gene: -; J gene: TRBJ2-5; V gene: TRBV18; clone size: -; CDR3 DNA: TGTGCCAGCTCACCGAGGGCAAACCTCCAAGAGACCCAGTACTTC; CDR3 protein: CASSPRANLQETQYF
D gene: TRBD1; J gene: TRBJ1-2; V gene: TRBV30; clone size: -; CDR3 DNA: TGTGCCTGGAGTCTACAGGGGGCTGCTAACTATGGCTACACCTTC; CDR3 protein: CAWSLQGAANYGYTF
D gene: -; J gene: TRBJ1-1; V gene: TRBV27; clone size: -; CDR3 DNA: TGTGCCAGCAATATAGGACCAGGGACGAGGACTGAAGCTTTCTTT; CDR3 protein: CASNIGPGTRTEAFF
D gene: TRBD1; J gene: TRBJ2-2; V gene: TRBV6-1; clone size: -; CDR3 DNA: TGTGCCAGCAGTCCGCGGGACAGGGACACCGGGGAGCTGTTTTTT; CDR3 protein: CASSPRDRDTGELFF
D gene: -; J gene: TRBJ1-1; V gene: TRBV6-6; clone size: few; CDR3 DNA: TGTGCCAGCATCTCAGTGGGGGGAGGCAACACTGAAGCTTTCTTT; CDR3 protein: CASISVGGGNTEAFF
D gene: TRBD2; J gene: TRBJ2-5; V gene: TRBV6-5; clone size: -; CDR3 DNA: TGTGCCAGCAGTTACTATCGCGGGGGGACTCAAGAGACCCAGTACTTC; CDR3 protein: CASSYYRGGTQETQYF
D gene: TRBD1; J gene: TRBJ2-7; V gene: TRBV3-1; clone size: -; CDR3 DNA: TGTGCCAGCCTCGGCCCGGGACAGGCAGGCGAGCAGTACTTC; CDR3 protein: CASLGPGQAGEQYF
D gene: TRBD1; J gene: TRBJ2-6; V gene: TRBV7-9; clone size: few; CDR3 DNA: TGTGCCAGCAGCGTCGGGACAGGGGGTCGCTCTGGGGCCAACGTCCTGACTTTC; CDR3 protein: CASSVGTGGRSGANVLTF
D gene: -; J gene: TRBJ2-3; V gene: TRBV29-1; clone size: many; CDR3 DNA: TGCAGCGTTGACCCCAGCAGGGGAACAGATACGCAGTATTTT; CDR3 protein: CSVDPSRGTDTQYF
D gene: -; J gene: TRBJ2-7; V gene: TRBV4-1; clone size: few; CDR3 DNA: TGCGCCAGCAGCCAAGACAGGGCCTTTTACGAGCAGTACTTC; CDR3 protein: CASSQDRAFYEQYF
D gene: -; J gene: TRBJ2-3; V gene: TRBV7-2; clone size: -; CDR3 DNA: TGTGCCAGCAGCCAAGCGGCGCTTAGCACAGATACGCAGTATTTT; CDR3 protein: CASSQAALSTDTQYF
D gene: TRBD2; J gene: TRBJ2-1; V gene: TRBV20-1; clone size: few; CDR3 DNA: TGCAGTGCTAGACTAATAGCGGGGGTACAGAATGAGCAGTTCTTC; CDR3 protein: CSARLIAGVQNEQFF
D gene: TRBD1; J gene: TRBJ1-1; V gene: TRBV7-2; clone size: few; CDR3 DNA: TGTGCCAGCAGGCGGGGACAGCCGAACACTGAAGCTTTCTTT; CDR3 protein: CASRRGQPNTEAFF
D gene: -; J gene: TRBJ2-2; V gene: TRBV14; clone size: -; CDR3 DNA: TGTGCCAGCAGCCAATTCGAGGGGACCGGGGAGCTGTTTTTT; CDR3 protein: CASSQFEGTGELFF
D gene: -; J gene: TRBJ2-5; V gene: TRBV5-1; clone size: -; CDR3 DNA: TGCGCCAGCAGCCCCTCCCGGGACGCCGAGTACTTC; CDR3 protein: CASSPSRDAEYF
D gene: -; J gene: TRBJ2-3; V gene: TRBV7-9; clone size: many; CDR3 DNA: TGTGCCAGCGGTCCGAGAGGTTTTGGGACAGATACGCAGTATTTT; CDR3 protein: CASGPRGFGTDTQYF
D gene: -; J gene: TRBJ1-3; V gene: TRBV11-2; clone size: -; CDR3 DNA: TGTGCCAGCAGCTTACACCGCTGGAGCTCTGGAAACACCATATATTTT; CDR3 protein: CASSLHRWSSGNTIYF
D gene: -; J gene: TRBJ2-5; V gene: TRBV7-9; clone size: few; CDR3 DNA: TGTGCCAGCAGCTCGTACCAAGAGACCCAGTACTTC; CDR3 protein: CASSSYQETQYF
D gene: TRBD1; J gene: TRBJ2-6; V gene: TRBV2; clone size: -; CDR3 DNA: TGTGCCGTCTTTGGGACAGGGCTTTATGGGGCCAACGTCCTGACTTTC; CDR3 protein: CAVFGTGLYGANVLTF
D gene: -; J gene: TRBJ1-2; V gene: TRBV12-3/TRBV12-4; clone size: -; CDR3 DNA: TGTGCCAGCAGGATCGGACGGATCTATGGCTACACCTTC; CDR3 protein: CASRIGRIYGYTF
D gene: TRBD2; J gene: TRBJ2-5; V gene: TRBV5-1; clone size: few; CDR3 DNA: TGCGCCAGCAGCTTGTTCGGGGGGTCCGGGACCCTGCGAGAGACCCAGTACTTC; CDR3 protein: CASSLFGGSGTLRETQYF
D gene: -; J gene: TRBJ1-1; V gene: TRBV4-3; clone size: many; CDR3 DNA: TGCGCCAGCATCCCCGAAGCTTTCTTT; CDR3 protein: CASIPEAFF
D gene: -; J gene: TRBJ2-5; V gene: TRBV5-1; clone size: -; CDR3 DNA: TGCGCCAGCAGCGGGAGCGGCAGACAAGAGACCCAGTACTTC; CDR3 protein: CASSGSGRQETQYF
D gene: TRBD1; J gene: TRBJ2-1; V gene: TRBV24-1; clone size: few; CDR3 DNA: TGTGCCACCAGTGCCCCCGAGGGACAGGGGGCTAGGAATGAGCAGTTCTTC; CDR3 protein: CATSAPEGQGARNEQFF
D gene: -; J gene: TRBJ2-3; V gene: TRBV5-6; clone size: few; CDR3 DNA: TGTGCCAGCAGCTTACTGAGCACAGATACGCAGTATTTT; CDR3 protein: CASSLLSTDTQYF
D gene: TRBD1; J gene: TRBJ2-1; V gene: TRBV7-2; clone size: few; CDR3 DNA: TGTGCCAGCAGCTTAGCGAGACAGGGGAGGCAGTTCTTC; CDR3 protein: CASSLARQGRQFF
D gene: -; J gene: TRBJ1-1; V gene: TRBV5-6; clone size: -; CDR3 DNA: TGTGCCAGCAGCTTGGTCCGGACTGAAGCTTTCTTT; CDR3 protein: CASSLVRTEAFF
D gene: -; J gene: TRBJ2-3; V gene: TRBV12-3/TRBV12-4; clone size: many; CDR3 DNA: TGTGCCAGCAGCGAATCGGGGGCTGGGGGAGATACGCAGTATTTT; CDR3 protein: CASSESGAGGDTQYF
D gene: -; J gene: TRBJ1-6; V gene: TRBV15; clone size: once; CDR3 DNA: TGTGCCACCAGCAGAGTCGAGGGACCCCTCCACTTT; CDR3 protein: CATSRVEGPLHF
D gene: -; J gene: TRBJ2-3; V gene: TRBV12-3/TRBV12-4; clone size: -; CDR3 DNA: TGTGCCAGCAGTTTAGGGGATAGTGGCACAGATACGCAGTATTTT; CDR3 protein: CASSLGDSGTDTQYF